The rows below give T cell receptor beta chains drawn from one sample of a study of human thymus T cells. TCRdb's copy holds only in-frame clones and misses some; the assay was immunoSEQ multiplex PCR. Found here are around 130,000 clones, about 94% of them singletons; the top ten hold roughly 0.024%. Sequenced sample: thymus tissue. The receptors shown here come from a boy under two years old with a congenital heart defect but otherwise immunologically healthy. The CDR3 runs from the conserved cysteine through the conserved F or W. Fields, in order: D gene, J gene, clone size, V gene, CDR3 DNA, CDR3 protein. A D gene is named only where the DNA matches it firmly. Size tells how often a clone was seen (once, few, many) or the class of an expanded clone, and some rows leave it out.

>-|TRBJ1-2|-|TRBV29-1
TGCAGCGTTGCGGGACCCTATGGCTACACCTTC
CSVAGPYGYTF
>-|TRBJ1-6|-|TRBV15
TGTGCCACCAGCAGAGAGACGGGCTTGTGGGGTTTTAATTCACCCCTCCACTTT
CATSRETGLWGFNSPLHF
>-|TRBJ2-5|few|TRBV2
TGTGCCAGCAGTGATGGGCTAGCAGGGGAGACCCAGTACTTC
CASSDGLAGETQYF
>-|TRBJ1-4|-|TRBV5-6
TGTGCCAGCAGCTTGAGAGGACTCGGTGAAAAACTGTTTTTT
CASSLRGLGEKLFF
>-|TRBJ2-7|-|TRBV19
TGTGCCAGTAGTATAGATAGGGGAGCCCTCTCGGAGCAGTACTTC
CASSIDRGALSEQYF
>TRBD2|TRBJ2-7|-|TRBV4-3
TGCGCCAGCAGCCAAGATCTTCAGTTTTCTTTTAGCGGGGGTTCCTACGAGCAGTACTTC
CASSQDLQFSFSGGSYEQYF
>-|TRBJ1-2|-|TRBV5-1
TGCGCCAGCAGCCTACCGGGCAGGGCGGGGAACTATGGCTACACCTTC
CASSLPGRAGNYGYTF
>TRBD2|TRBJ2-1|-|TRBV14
TGTGCCAGCAGCCAAGTCCCCGGGACTAGCCCCCTTCCGTTCTTC
CASSQVPGTSPLPFF
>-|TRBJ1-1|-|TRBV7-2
TGTGCCAGCAGCTCAGGGGTCACTGAAGCTTTCTTT
CASSSGVTEAFF
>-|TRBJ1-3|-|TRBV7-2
TGTGCCAGCACACCGGGGGGGAGCGACGGAAACACCATATATTTT
CASTPGGSDGNTIYF
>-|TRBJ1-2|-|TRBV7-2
TGTGCCAGCAGCTTAGCTGGCCAGGGGAATGGCTACACCTTC
CASSLAGQGNGYTF
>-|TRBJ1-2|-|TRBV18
TGTGCCAGCTCACCACCGGAGCACTTTACGGACTATGGCTACACCTTC
CASSPPEHFTDYGYTF
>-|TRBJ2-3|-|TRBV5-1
TGCGCCAGCAGCTTGGATAGGGTCGACACAGATACGCAGTATTTT
CASSLDRVDTDTQYF
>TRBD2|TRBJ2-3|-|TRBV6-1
TGTGCCAGCATCTTTAGCGGGGGGGCAGATACGCAGTATTTT
CASIFSGGADTQYF
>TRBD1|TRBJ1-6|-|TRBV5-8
TGTGCCAGCAGCGCACGACAGGGCCTCAATTCACCCCTCCACTTT
CASSARQGLNSPLHF
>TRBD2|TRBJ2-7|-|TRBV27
TGTGCCAGCAGTTTCTCTACGGGGGGGATGTACTTC
CASSFSTGGMYF
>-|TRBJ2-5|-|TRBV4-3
TGCGCCAGCAGCCCGAGAAGGGTTGGGACTCAACAGACCCAGTACTTC
CASSPRRVGTQQTQYF
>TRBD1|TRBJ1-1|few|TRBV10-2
TGCGCCAGCAGGGGACAGGGGAACACTGAAGCTTTCTTT
CASRGQGNTEAFF